Each of the 4 T cell receptor beta chains below was sequenced from the same sample in a study of cytomegalovirus exposure and HLA in healthy donors. Primers included in the PCR were 60 Vbeta and 13 Jbeta primers. Only in-frame clones appear in the TCRdb table, and some are missing; sequencing was by immunoSEQ multiplex PCR. The data contain 200,000 to 250,000 clones, over 65% of them singletons. Source material: PBMCs. These receptors were obtained from a man between 18 and 29 years old in good health and CMV-seronegative.

The chain couples TRBV6-5 to TRBJ1-2; possibly TRBD1 for D (5 bases). CDR1 is MNHEY, CDR2 SVGAGI, per germline. CDR3 length: 15 amino acids. Trimming removed 0 bases at V and 5 bases at J, with 13 bases between. This CDR3 is CASSYSRGGSYGYTF. The DNA for the CDR3 is TGTGCCAGCAGTTACTCCCGGGGGGGATCATATGGCTACACCTTC.

A single count supports this clone. CDR3: CSARSGLEQYF. The CDR3 region has the DNA TGCAGTGCTAGGTCAGGGTTAGAGCAGTACTTC. This rearrangement joins TRBV20-1 to TRBJ2-7; D is possibly TRBD1 (5 bases). Trimming cost V 3 bases and J 7 bases, with 10 bases left between them. From germline, CDR1 is DFQATT and CDR2 SNEGSKA (reference sequence). This CDR3 is 11 amino acids long.

This clone came up once. The chain uses TRBV5-5 and TRBJ1-5; unclear D gene. Germline CDR1 SGHKS, CDR2 YYEKEE (reference sequence). This CDR3 is built from 13 residues. V was trimmed by 0 bases and J by 5 bases, leaving 6 bases between them. As DNA, the CDR3 is TGTGCCAGCAGCTTGGGGAGTGATCAGCCCCAGCATTTT. Its translation is CASSLGSDQPQHF. Filled out from reference TRBV5-5 and TRBJ1-5, the complete variable domain reads DAGVTQSPTHLIKTRGQQVTLRCSPISGHKSVSWYQQVLGQGPQFIFQYYEKEERGRGNFPDRFSARQFPNYSSELNVNALLLGDSALYLCASSLGSDQPQHFGDGTRLSIL.

The V gene is TRBV5-4, the J gene TRBJ2-7; D unclear. Per the germline V gene, CDR1 is SGHNT and CDR2 is YYREEE (reference sequence). This CDR3 has 13 amino acids. Trimming removed 4 bases at V and 0 bases at J, with 8 bases between. CDR3 in DNA: TGTGCCAGCAGCCCACCGAGCTCCTACGAGCAGTACTTC. Protein: CASSPPSSYEQYF.